A single sample is the source of the 32 T cell receptor beta chains below, sequenced in a study of Graves' ophthalmopathy and Graves' hyperthyroidism. The TCR beta CDR3 regions underwent amplification from RNA transcripts. HTBI primers were employed in first-round RT-PCR, then a second-round multiplex PCR followed. From the multiplex PCR reads, TCRdb called clonotypes with MiXCR, one entry per CDR3 protein. This sample carries 660,000 or so distinct CDR3 sequences, under 50% of them seen once, and the ten largest clones take over 2.5%. Sequences were obtained from peripheral blood. These receptors originate from an adult man with Graves' ophthalmopathy.

V is TRBV9 and J is TRBJ1-5; TRBD1 matches 8 bases. The CDR3 has 15 amino acids. CDR1 is SGDLS and CDR2 is YYNGEE in the germline V gene. J was trimmed by 7 bases and V by 4 bases; bases with no gene match: 10. CDR3 sequence reads: CASSQGWQGAQPQHF. The CDR3 DNA follows: TGTGCCAGCAGCCAAGGGTGGCAGGGGGCGCAGCCCCAGCATTTT.

The V gene is TRBV29-1, the J gene TRBJ1-2; TRBD1 is a possible D gene (5 bases). CDR1 SQVTM and CDR2 ANQGSEA come from the germline V gene. The CDR3 runs 14 residues. V was trimmed by 1 base and J by 5 bases, leaving 14 bases between them. The DNA for the CDR3 is TGCAGCGTTGAAGGGACTAGGGAGGGGTATGGCTACACCTTC. Translated, it gives CSVEGTREGYGYTF.

This clonotype showed up many times. The chain links TRBV6-5 to TRBJ1-4, with 7 bases lining up with TRBD1. V gave up 6 bases and J gave up 4 bases; unmatched junction bases: 5. The CDR3 sequence is 14 residues long. The germline CDR1 and CDR2 sequences are MNHEY and SVGAGI. The CDR3 sequence: CASSGQESNEKLFF. The CDR3 DNA is TGTGCCAGCAGCGGACAGGAGAGTAATGAAAAACTGTTTTTT.

This chain joins TRBV10-3 and TRBJ1-2, with D perhaps matching TRBD1 (5 bases). V lost 11 bases and J lost 5, with 15 bases in between. This CDR3 has 12 residues. The germline CDR1 and CDR2 sequences are ENHRY and SYGVKD. For the CDR3, the DNA is TGTGCCGCAAACCGGGACCTTTATGGCTACACCTTC. Translating it yields CAANRDLYGYTF.

This clonotype has a count of ten or more. The rearrangement joins TRBV5-1 to TRBJ1-1; D possibly corresponds to TRBD1 (6 bases). The CDR3 consists of 14 residues. Germline V CDR1 and CDR2: SGHRS, YFSETQ. Between the trimmed V and J ends, which lost 3 bases and 1 base, there was a span of 10 bases. CDR3: CASSYGTQNTEAFF. The CDR3 DNA is TGCGCCAGCAGCTACGGGACACAGAACACTGAAGCTTTCTTT.

Of note for this clonotype: A much larger clone differs from this one at a single base, so this may be a read error. CDR3 loop: CASSSSGTGYEQHF. The DNA of the CDR3 is TGTGCCAGCAGCTCCTCCGGGACAGGTTACGAGCAGCACTTC. This sequence joins TRBV25-1 and TRBJ2-7, with 8 bases lining up with TRBD1. CDR3 length: 14 residues. The germline CDR1 and CDR2 sequences are MGHDK and SYGVNS.

The chain combines TRBV11-1 with TRBJ2-7; possibly TRBD1 or TRBD2 for D (5 bases each). The CDR3 consists of 15 residues. Germline CDR1 reads SGHAT; CDR2 reads FQDESV (reference sequence). With 5 bases removed from V and 1 base from J, the gap between germline ends came to 15 bases. The CDR3 loop is CASSPWGKGSYEQYF. CDR3 coding DNA: TGTGCCAGCAGCCCCTGGGGGAAGGGGTCCTACGAGCAGTACTTC.

The rearrangement links TRBV29-1 to TRBJ2-7; a weak D match, TRBD2 (5 bases). Deletions cut 7 bases from V and 0 bases from J, with 7 bases between. Germline lookup yields CDR1 SQVTM and CDR2 ANQGSEA. The CDR3 extends over 11 amino acids. CDR3 sequence: CSAGISYEQYF. In nucleotides, the CDR3 is TGCAGCGCCGGGATCTCCTACGAGCAGTACTTC.

As regards this clonotype: One end of the junction varies from germline; a read error may be responsible. This chain connects TRBV29-1 to TRBJ2-2, with a possible D match to TRBD1 (7 bases). The CDR3 contains 15 residues. Germline CDR1 and CDR2: SQVTM and ANQGSEA. The CDR3 loop is CSAGGLARNTGELSW. CDR3 nucleotide sequence: TGCAGCGCAGGGGGGCTAGCGAGGAACACCGGGGAGCTGTCTTGG.

This clonotype was seen many times. The chain joins TRBV20-1 to TRBJ2-7; D tentatively reads TRBD1 or TRBD2 (5 bases each). This CDR3 is built from 13 residues. V was pared by 1 base and J by 4 bases, with 11 bases between. The germline V gene encodes CDR1 DFQATT and CDR2 SNEGSKA (reference sequence). CDR3 coding DNA: TGCAGTGCTAGAGCAGGGAGCACATACGAGCAGTACTTC. Translated, it gives CSARAGSTYEQYF.

A few counts support this clonotype. The chain joins TRBV30 to TRBJ1-1, with unresolved D. Germline values: CDR1 GTSNPN, CDR2 SVGIG (reference sequence). The V gene lost 0 bases and the J gene lost 0 bases, with 8 bases spanning the gap. The CDR3 spans 14 residues. This chain's CDR3 is CAWSVVLMNTEAFF. The CDR3 DNA sequence: TGTGCCTGGAGTGTAGTCCTAATGAACACTGAAGCTTTCTTT. Supplemented by reference TRBV30 and TRBJ1-1, the full variable domain reads SQTIHQWPATLVQPVGSPLSLECTVEGTSNPNLYWYRQAAGRGLQLLFYSVGIGQISSEVPQNLSASRPQDRQFILSSKKLLLSDSGFYLCAWSVVLMNTEAFFGQGTRLTVV.

The chain recombines TRBV12-3 or TRBV12-4 with TRBJ1-4; the D is unclear. V gave up 3 bases and J gave up 5 bases, with 4 bases separating them. This CDR3 is 12 amino acids long. The CDR3 reads CASSFANEKLFF. CDR3 in DNA: TGTGCCAGCAGTTTCGCAAATGAAAAACTGTTTTTT.

This clonotype appeared many times. The rearrangement uses TRBV7-2 and TRBJ2-7; D is possibly TRBD1 (5 bases). V was clipped by 5 bases and J by 7 bases, with 15 bases between them. This CDR3 contains 13 residues. Germline CDR1 is SGHTA and CDR2 is FQGNSA. CDR3 loop: CASSTQQAREQYF. The CDR3 bases are TGTGCCAGCAGCACCCAACAGGCTAGGGAGCAGTACTTC.

The rearrangement joins TRBV15 to TRBJ1-2; 9 bases line up with TRBD1. The CDR3 sequence is 14 residues long. The V segment lost 3 bases and the J segment 3 bases; nucleotides outside the gene matches: 2. Germline CDR1 and CDR2: LNHNV and YYDKDF (reference sequence). CDR3 loop: CATSSRDRDYGYTF. DNA of the CDR3: TGTGCCACCAGCAGCCGGGACAGGGACTATGGCTACACCTTC. Variable domain in full (rest from reference TRBV15 and TRBJ1-2): DAMVIQNPRYQVTQFGKPVTLSCSQTLNHNVMYWYQQKSSQAPKLLFHYYDKDFNNEADTPDNFQSRRPNTSFCFLDIRSPGLGDTAMYLCATSSRDRDYGYTFGSGTRLTVV.

This clonotype occurred many times. The chain couples TRBV19 to TRBJ1-5, with TRBD1 as a possible D gene (6 bases). The CDR3 covers 15 residues. V lost 5 bases and J lost 0, with 11 bases in between. The germline gives CDR1 LNHDA, CDR2 SQIVND (reference sequence). The CDR3 DNA reads TGTGCCAGTAGTTACGACAGGTATAGCAATCAGCCCCAGCATTTT. Translated, it gives CASSYDRYSNQPQHF.

This clonotype came up a few times. The chain couples TRBV5-4 to TRBJ2-5; 16 bases line up with TRBD2. CDR1 and CDR2 (germline): SGHNT, YYREEE (reference sequence). V lost 4 bases to trimming and J lost 4 bases; unmatched junction nucleotides: 13. The CDR3 runs 19 residues. This chain's CDR3 is CASSPRAGLAGGPRETQYF. The CDR3 DNA sequence: TGTGCCAGCAGCCCGCGGGCGGGACTAGCGGGAGGGCCCCGAGAGACCCAGTACTTC.

Remarks on this clonotype: At one end the junction does not follow the germline gene, possibly because of a read error. V usage is TRBV24-1 and J usage is TRBJ2-2; 8 positions agree with TRBD1. The V gene's germline CDR1 is KGHDR and CDR2 SFDVKD. The CDR3 runs to 15 residues. The CDR3 DNA reads TGTGCCACCAGTGATTGCTACAGGGGGTCCGGGAAGCTGTTTTTT. This codes for CATSDCYRGSGKLFF.

In this sample, this clonotype turned up many times. The chain carries TRBV4-1 and TRBJ2-2; the match to TRBD2 covers 8 bases. V was pared by 0 bases and J by 3 bases, with 0 bases of the junction left unmatched. The CDR3 length is 15 residues. The germline gives CDR1 MGHRA, CDR2 YSYEKL. CDR3 in DNA: TGCGCCAGCAGCCAAGAACTAGCGGACACCGGGGAGCTGTTTTTT. It specifies CASSQELADTGELFF.

The chain carries TRBV10-3 and TRBJ2-5; 8 bases fit TRBD1. The V and J ends lost 3 bases and 8 bases, in that order; junction bases with no gene match: 11. Per germline, CDR1 ENHRY and CDR2 SYGVKD. This CDR3 has 15 residues. The CDR3: CAISDPGQGGYTQYF. The CDR3 DNA reads TGTGCCATCAGTGACCCCGGACAGGGAGGATACACCCAGTACTTC.

This clonotype was counted many times. This chain uses TRBV7-9 with TRBJ1-1; D is possibly TRBD1 (5 bases). Trimming removed 5 bases from V and 11 bases from J, with 21 bases in between. This CDR3 comprises 14 residues. From germline, CDR1 is SEHNR and CDR2 FQNEAQ (reference sequence). The CDR3 is CASSLQVSPRGAFF. CDR3 nucleotide sequence: TGTGCCAGCAGCCTCCAGGTGTCCCCAAGGGGTGCTTTCTTT.

Of note for this clonotype: This may come from a read error, since a much larger clone is one base off. The CDR3 DNA follows: TGTGCCATCAGTGAGACAGGCCGAGGCACTGAAGCTTTCTTT. Its translation: CAISETGRGTEAFF. V and J are TRBV10-3 and TRBJ1-1; the D gene is possibly TRBD1 (5 bases). The germline V gene has CDR1 ENHRY and CDR2 SYGVKD. The CDR3 length is 14 residues. V was clipped by 2 bases and J by 4 bases, with 11 bases between them.

There are many counts of this clonotype. The rearrangement uses TRBV20-1 and TRBJ1-1, with D possibly TRBD1 on 6 matching bases. The CDR3 extends over 12 amino acids. Germline CDR1 DFQATT, CDR2 SNEGSKA (reference sequence). V lost 3 bases and J 10 bases, leaving 15 bases between the germline ends. CDR3 nucleotides: TGCAGTGCTAGGACTACCGGGACAACAGCTTTCTTT. This sequence encodes CSARTTGTTAFF.

This clonotype was detected many times. V is TRBV13 and J is TRBJ2-5; tentatively, D is TRBD1 or TRBD2 (5 bases each). Trimming removed 1 base from V and 5 bases from J, with 8 bases in between. This CDR3 has 13 residues. CDR1 is PRHDT and CDR2 is FYEKMQ in the germline V gene (reference sequence). CDR3 DNA sequence: TGTGCCAGCAGCTTAGTATGGGGGGAGACCCAGTACTTC. Translated: CASSLVWGETQYF.

The table lists this clonotype with many counts. V usage is TRBV9 and J usage is TRBJ1-1; D gene unclear. The V gene's germline CDR1 is SGDLS and CDR2 YYNGEE. V was pared by 0 bases and J by 1 base, with 7 bases between. The CDR3 contains 14 residues. The CDR3 nucleotides are TGTGCCAGCAGCGTAGGAGTAGGGAACACTGAAGCTTTCTTT. This encodes CASSVGVGNTEAFF.

There are many counts of this clonotype. The gene calls are TRBV2 and TRBJ1-5, with a weak D call TRBD1 (6 bases). CDR3 length equals 15 residues. Germline V gene lookup returns CDR1 SNHLY and CDR2 FYNNEI. Trimming pared 4 bases from V and 0 bases from J, leaving 10 bases between. The CDR3 is CASSAYRVSNQPQHF. The CDR3, as DNA: TGTGCCAGCAGTGCCTACAGGGTTAGCAATCAGCCCCAGCATTTT.

This clonotype was observed a handful of times. This chain uses TRBV5-4 with TRBJ1-1, with D unclear. Germline values: CDR1 SGHNT, CDR2 YYREEE (reference sequence). V shed 1 base and J shed 4 bases, with 8 bases lying between them. This CDR3 is 13 amino acids long. CDR3 amino acids: CASSLLGPTEAFF. The CDR3 nucleotides read TGTGCCAGCAGCTTGTTGGGCCCCACTGAAGCTTTCTTT.

The chain links TRBV30 to TRBJ1-1; D ambiguous. Per the germline V gene, CDR1 is GTSNPN and CDR2 is SVGIG (reference sequence). The CDR3 runs 11 residues. V was trimmed by 3 bases and J by 10 bases, leaving 12 bases between them. The CDR3 bases are TGTGCCTGGAGGGTCTATGAGCGAGCTTTCTTT. Translating gives CAWRVYERAFF.

The J gene is TRBJ1-2, the V gene TRBV7-2; 8 bases line up with TRBD1. CDR3 length: 15 amino acids. V dropped 5 bases and J dropped 3; count of bases not matched to a gene: 8. Germline V gene lookup returns CDR1 SGHTA and CDR2 FQGNSA. The CDR3 is CASSPGTGSDYGYTF. The CDR3 nucleotides are TGTGCCAGCAGCCCTGGGACAGGTAGTGACTATGGCTACACCTTC.

This clonotype appeared many times. The genes are TRBV7-9 and TRBJ1-3; possible D gene TRBD1, 6 bases. The CDR3 runs 16 residues. The V gene lost 8 bases and the J gene lost 2 bases, with 19 bases spanning the gap. Germline values: CDR1 SEHNR, CDR2 FQNEAQ (reference sequence). The CDR3 DNA is TGTGCCAGCGCCGGTGTACAGGGACGAACTGGAAACACCATATATTTT. Translated: CASAGVQGRTGNTIYF.

The genes are TRBV29-1 and TRBJ1-1; TRBD1 aligns across 7 bases. Germline V gives CDR1 SQVTM, CDR2 ANQGSEA. This CDR3 has 12 amino acids. V dropped 5 bases and J dropped 11; count of bases not matched to a gene: 11. In nucleotides, the CDR3 is TGCAGCGTTAATCGGGGTTGGGGACAGGCTTTCTTT. Translation: CSVNRGWGQAFF.

The chain recombines TRBV7-2 with TRBJ2-7; TRBD2 agrees at 9 bases. CDR1 is SGHTA and CDR2 is FQGNSA in the germline V gene. The CDR3 has 17 amino acids. The ends lost 6 bases at V and 2 bases at J; junction bases unmatched: 14. CDR3 loop: CASSYLFSASGAYEQYF. The CDR3 DNA follows: TGTGCCAGCAGTTACTTATTCTCCGCTAGCGGGGCCTACGAGCAGTACTTC.

At least ten counts were recorded for this clonotype. V and J are TRBV9 and TRBJ2-7; possible D gene TRBD2, 5 bases. V shed 4 bases and J shed 3 bases, with 11 bases lying between them. The germline V gene encodes CDR1 SGDLS and CDR2 YYNGEE. The CDR3 consists of 13 residues. CDR3 loop: CASSYDGIYEQYF. The CDR3, as DNA: TGTGCCAGCAGCTACGACGGGATCTACGAGCAGTACTTC.